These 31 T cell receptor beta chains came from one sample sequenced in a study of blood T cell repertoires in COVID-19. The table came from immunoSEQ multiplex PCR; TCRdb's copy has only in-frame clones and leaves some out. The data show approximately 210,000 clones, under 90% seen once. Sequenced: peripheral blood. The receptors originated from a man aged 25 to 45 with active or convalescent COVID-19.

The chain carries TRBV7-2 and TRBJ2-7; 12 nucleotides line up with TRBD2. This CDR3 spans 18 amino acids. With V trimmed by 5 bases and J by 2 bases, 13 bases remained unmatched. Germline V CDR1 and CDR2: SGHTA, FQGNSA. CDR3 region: CASSRMGTSGRVTYEQYF. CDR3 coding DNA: TGTGCCAGCAGCCGTATGGGGACTAGCGGGCGCGTAACCTACGAGCAGTACTTC.

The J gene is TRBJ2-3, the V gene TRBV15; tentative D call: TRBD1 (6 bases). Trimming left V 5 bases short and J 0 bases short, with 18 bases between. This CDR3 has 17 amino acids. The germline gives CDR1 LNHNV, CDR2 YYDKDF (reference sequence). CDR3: CATSPLGQTTSTDTQYF. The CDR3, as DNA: TGTGCCACCAGCCCCCTGGGACAAACAACTAGCACAGATACGCAGTATTTT.

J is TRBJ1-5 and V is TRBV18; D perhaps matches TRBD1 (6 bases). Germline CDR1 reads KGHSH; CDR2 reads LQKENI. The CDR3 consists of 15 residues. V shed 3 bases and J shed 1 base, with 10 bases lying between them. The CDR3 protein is CASSPKGVSNQPQHF. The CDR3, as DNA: TGTGCCAGCTCACCGAAGGGGGTCAGCAATCAGCCCCAGCATTTT.

Here the CDR3 reads CASSHPERQGWYGYTF. The CDR3 DNA follows: TGTGCCAGCAGCCACCCCGAAAGACAGGGTTGGTATGGCTACACCTTC. This chain uses TRBV3-1 (or the pseudogene TRBV3-2) with TRBJ1-2, with 7 positions matching TRBD1. Trimming took 3 bases from V and 5 from J; bases not matched to a gene: 12. CDR1 and CDR2 (germline): LGHDT, YNNKEL (reference sequence). The CDR3 runs to 16 residues.

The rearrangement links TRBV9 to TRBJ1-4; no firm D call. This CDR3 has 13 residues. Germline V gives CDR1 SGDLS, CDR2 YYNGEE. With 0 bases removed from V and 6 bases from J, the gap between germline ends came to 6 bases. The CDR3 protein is CASSVVPDEKLFF. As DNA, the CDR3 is TGTGCCAGCAGCGTAGTCCCGGATGAAAAACTGTTTTTT. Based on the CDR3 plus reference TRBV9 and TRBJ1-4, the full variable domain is DSGVTQTPKHLITATGQRVTLRCSPRSGDLSVYWYQQSLDQGLQFLIQYYNGEERAKGNILERFSAQQFPDLHSELNLSSLELGDSALYFCASSVVPDEKLFFGSGTQLSVL.

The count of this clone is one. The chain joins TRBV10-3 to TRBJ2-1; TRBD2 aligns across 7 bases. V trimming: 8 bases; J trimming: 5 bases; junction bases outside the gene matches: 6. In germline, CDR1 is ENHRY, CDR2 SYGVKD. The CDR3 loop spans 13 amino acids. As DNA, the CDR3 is TGTGCCATCGAGGGGACTATTAACAATGAGCAGTTCTTC. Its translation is CAIEGTINNEQFF.

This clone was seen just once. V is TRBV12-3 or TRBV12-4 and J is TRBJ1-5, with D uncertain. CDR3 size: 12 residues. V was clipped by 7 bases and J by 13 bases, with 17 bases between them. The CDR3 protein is CASTTRLGSQHF. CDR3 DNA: TGTGCCAGCACCACCCGCCTAGGGAGTCAGCATTTT.

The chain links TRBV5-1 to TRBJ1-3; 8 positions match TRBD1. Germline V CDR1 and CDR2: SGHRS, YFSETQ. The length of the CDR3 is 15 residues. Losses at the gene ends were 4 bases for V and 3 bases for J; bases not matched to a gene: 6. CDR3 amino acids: CASSLGQGYGNTIYF. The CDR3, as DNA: TGCGCCAGCAGCCTCGGACAGGGATATGGAAACACCATATATTTT.

The CDR3 DNA is TGTGCCAGCAGTTTTCAGGGCTATCAGCCCCAGCATTTT. Amino acid sequence: CASSFQGYQPQHF. The chain carries TRBV12-3 or TRBV12-4 and TRBJ1-5; possible D gene TRBD1, 5 bases. Trimming stripped 3 bases from V and 5 bases from J, with 8 bases between. The CDR3 length is 13 residues.

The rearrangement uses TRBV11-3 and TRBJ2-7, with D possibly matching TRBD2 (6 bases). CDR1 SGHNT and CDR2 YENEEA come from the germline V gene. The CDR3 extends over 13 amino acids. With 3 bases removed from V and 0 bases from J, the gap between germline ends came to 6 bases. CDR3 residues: CASSLGGSYEQYF. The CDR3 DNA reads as TGTGCCAGCAGCTTGGGAGGCTCCTACGAGCAGTACTTC.

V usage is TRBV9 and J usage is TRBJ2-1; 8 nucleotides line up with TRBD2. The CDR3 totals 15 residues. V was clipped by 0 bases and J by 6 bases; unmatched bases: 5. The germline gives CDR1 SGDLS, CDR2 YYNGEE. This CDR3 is CASSVGSGSGNEQFF. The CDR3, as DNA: TGTGCCAGCAGCGTAGGGAGCGGGAGCGGCAATGAGCAGTTCTTC.

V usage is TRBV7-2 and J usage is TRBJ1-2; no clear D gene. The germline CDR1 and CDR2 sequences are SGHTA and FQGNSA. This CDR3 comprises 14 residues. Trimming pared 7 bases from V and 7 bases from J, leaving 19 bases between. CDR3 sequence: CASTERVGRVGYTF. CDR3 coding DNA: TGTGCCAGCACGGAGAGGGTGGGTAGGGTTGGCTACACCTTC.

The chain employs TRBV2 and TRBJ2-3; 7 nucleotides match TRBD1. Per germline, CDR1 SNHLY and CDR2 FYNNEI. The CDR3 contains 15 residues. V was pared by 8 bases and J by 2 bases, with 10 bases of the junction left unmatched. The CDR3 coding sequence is TGTGCCAGCTCCCGACTGGGACAGAACACAGATACGCAGTATTTT. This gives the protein CASSRLGQNTDTQYF.

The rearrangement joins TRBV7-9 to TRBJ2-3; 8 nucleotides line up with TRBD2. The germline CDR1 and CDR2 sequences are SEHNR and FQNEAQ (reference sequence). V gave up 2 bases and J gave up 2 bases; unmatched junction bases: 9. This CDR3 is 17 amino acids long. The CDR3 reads CASSLSAGGPLTDTQYF. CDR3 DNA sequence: TGTGCCAGCAGCTTATCGGCGGGAGGTCCCCTCACAGATACGCAGTATTTT.

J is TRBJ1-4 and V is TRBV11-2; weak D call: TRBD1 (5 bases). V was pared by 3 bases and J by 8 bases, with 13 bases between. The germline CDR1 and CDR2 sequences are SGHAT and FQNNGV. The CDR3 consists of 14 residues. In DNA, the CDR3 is TGTGCCAGCAGCTTGGCCGGGACTTCCGAAAAACTGTTTTTT. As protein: CASSLAGTSEKLFF.

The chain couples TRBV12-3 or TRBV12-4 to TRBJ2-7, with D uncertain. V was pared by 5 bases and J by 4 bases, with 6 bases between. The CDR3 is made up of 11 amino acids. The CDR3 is CASSARYEQYF. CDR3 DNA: TGTGCCAGCAGTGCTAGGTACGAGCAGTACTTC.

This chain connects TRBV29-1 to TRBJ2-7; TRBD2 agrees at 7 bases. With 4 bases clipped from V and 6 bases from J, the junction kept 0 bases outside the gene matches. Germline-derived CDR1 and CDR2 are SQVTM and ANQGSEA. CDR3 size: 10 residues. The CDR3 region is CSVAGGEQYF. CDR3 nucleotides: TGCAGCGTTGCGGGGGGCGAGCAGTACTTC.

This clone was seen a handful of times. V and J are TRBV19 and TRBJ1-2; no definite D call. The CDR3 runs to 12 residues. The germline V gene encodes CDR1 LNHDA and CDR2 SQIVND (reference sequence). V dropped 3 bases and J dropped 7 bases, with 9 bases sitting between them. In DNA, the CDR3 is TGTGCCAGTAGTATTTGGGGAGGTGGCTACACCTTC. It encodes CASSIWGGGYTF.

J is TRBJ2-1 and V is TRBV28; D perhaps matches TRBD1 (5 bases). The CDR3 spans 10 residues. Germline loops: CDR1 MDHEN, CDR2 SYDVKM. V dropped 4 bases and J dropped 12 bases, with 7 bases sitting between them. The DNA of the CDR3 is TGTGCCAGCAGTTCTAGGGGGCAGTTCTTC. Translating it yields CASSSRGQFF.

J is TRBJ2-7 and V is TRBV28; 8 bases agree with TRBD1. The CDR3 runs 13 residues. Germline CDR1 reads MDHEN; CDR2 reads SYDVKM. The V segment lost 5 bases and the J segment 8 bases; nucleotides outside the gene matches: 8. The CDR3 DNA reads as TGTGCCAGCAGTCCCGCCCGACAGGGGCAGCAGTACTTC. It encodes CASSPARQGQQYF.

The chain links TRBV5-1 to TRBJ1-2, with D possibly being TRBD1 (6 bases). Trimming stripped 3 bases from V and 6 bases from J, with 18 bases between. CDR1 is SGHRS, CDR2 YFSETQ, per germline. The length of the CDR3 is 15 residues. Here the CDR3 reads CASSSQGFRGDGYTF. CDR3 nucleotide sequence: TGCGCCAGCAGCTCACAGGGTTTTCGTGGTGATGGCTACACCTTC.

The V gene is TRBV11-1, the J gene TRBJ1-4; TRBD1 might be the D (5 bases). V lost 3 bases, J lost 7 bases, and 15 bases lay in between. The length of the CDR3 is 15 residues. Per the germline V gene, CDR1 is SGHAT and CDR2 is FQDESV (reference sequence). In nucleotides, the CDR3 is TGTGCCAGCAGCTTTGAAGGCAGGGAAGGTGAAAAACTGTTTTTT. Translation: CASSFEGREGEKLFF.

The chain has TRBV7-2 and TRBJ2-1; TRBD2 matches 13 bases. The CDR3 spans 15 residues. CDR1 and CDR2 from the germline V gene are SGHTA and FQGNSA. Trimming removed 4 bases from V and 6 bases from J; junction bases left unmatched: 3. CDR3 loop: CASSSLAGGLNEQFF. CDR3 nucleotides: TGTGCCAGCAGCTCACTAGCGGGGGGGCTCAATGAGCAGTTCTTC. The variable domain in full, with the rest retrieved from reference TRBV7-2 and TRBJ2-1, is GAGVSQSPSNKVTEKGKDVELRCDPISGHTALYWYRQSLGQGLEFLIYFQGNSAPDKSGLPSDRFSAERTGGSVSTLTIQRTQQEDSAVYLCASSSLAGGLNEQFFGPGTRLTVL.

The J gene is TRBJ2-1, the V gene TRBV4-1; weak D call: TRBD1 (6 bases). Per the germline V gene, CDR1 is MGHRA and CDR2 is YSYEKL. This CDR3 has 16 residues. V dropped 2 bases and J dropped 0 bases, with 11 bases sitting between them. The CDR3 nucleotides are TGCGCCAGCAGCCAATCCGACAGGAGCTCCTACAATGAGCAGTTCTTC. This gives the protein CASSQSDRSSYNEQFF.

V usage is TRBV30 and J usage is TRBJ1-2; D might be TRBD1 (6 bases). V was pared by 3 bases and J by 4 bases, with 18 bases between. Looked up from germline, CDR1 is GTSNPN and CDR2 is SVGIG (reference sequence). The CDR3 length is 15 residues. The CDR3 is CAWSLSAGAAYGYTF. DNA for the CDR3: TGTGCCTGGAGCCTCTCGGCGGGGGCGGCCTATGGCTACACCTTC.

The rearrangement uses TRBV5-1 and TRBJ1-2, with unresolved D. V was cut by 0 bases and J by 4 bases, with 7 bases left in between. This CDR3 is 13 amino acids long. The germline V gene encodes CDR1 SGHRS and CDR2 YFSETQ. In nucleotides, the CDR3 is TGCGCCAGCAGCTTGGATCCCGGCTATGGCTACACCTTC. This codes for CASSLDPGYGYTF.

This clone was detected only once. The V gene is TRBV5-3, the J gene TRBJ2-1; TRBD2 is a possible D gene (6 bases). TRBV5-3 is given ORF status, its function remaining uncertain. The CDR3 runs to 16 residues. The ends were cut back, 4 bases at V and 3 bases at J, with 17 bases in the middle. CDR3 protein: CARSRERAGDYNEQFF. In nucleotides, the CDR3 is TGTGCCAGAAGCCGGGAGCGGGCCGGGGACTACAATGAGCAGTTCTTC.

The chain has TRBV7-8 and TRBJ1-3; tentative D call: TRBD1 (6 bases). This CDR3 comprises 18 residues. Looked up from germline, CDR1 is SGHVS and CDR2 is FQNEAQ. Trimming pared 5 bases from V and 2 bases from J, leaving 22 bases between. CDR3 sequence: CASSTRSFSGGTGNTIYF. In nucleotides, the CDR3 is TGTGCCAGCAGCACCCGTAGTTTTTCGGGGGGCACTGGAAACACCATATATTTT.

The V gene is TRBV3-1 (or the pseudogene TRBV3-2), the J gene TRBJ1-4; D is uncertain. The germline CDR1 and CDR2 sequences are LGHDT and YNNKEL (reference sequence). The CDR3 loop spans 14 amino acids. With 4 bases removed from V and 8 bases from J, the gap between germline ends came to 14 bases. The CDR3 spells CASSPPRAQEKLFF. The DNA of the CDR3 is TGTGCCAGCAGCCCACCGAGGGCGCAGGAAAAACTGTTTTTT.

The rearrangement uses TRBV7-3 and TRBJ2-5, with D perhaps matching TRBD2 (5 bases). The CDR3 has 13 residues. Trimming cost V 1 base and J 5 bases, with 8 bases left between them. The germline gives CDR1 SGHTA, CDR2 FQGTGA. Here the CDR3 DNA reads TGTGCCAGCAGCTTAAGTAGCGACGAGACCCAGTACTTC. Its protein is CASSLSSDETQYF. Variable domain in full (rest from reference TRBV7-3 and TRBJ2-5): GAGVSQTPSNKVTEKGKYVELRCDPISGHTALYWYRQSLGQGPEFLIYFQGTGAADDSGLPNDRFFAVRPEGSVSTLKIQRTERGDSAVYLCASSLSSDETQYFGPGTRLLVL.

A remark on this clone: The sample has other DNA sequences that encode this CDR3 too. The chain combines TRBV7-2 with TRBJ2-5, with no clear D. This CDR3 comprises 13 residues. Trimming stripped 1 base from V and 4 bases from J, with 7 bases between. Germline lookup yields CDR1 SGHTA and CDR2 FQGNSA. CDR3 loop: CASSLERGETQYF. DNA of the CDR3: TGTGCCAGCAGCTTAGAAAGAGGAGAGACCCAGTACTTC.